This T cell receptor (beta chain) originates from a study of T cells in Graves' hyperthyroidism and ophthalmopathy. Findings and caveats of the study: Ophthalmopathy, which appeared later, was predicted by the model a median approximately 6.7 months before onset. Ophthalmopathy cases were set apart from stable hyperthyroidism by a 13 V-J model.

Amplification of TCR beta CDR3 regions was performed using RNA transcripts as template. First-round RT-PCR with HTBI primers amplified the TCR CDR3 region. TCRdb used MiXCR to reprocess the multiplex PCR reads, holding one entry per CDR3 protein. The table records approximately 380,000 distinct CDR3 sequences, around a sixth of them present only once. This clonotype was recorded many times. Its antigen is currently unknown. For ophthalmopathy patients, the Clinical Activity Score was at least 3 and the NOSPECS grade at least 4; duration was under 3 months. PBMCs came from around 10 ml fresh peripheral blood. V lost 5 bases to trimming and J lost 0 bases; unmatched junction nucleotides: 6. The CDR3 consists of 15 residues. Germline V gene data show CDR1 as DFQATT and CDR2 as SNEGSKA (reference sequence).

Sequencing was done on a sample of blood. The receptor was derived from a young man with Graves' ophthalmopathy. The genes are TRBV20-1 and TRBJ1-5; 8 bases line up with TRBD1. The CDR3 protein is CSAFGTGYSNQPQHF. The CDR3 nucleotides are TGCAGTGCTTTCGGGACAGGATATAGCAATCAGCCCCAGCATTTT.